This is a list of T cell receptor beta chains from one sample in a study of glioma-infiltrating T cells. TCRdb fed the multiplex PCR reads into MiXCR, producing one record per CDR3 protein. This repertoire shows roughly 120,000 distinct CDR3 sequences, less than 30% found once; its top ten account for 15%. Material: glioma tissue, nonneoplastic brain tissue, or PBMCs (not recorded which). These receptors were obtained from a human donor with low-grade glioma or glioblastoma, undergoing nonglioma brain surgery, or in good health (not recorded which). Both conserved end residues are part of each CDR3. D genes are given only for firm matches. Clone size appears in some rows only: once, few, many, or a class for an expanded clone.

length: 11; D: NA; J: TRBJ2-1; size: many; V: TRBV25-1; DNA: TGTGCCAGCAAGGTCGCCGATGAGCAGTTCTTC; CDR3: CASKVADEQFF
length: 15; D: TRBD1; J: TRBJ1-2; size: few; V: TRBV12-3/TRBV12-4; DNA: TGTGCCAGCAGTTCCCCCGGTGACAGGGGGAATGGCTACACCTTC; CDR3: CASSSPGDRGNGYTF
length: 15; D: TRBD2; J: TRBJ2-7; size: medium-sized; V: TRBV6-1; DNA: TGTGCCAGCAGTGAAGGAACGGGAGGGCCCCACGAGCAGTACTTC; CDR3: CASSEGTGGPHEQYF
length: 12; D: NA; J: TRBJ2-1; size: NA; V: TRBV29-1; DNA: TGCGGCGTTATGCTATTCTACAATGAGCAGTTCTTC; CDR3: CGVMLFYNEQFF
length: 14; D: TRBD1; J: TRBJ2-7; size: many; V: TRBV27; DNA: TGTGCCAGCAGCCCGACAGGGACCTACTACGAGCAGTACTTC; CDR3: CASSPTGTYYEQYF
length: 14; D: TRBD1; J: TRBJ2-1; size: many; V: TRBV28; DNA: TGTGCCAGCAGTCCCGGGACAGGGCGGTGGGAGCAGTTCTTC; CDR3: CASSPGTGRWEQFF
length: 17; D: TRBD2; J: TRBJ2-1; size: NA; V: TRBV20-1; DNA: TGCAGTGCTATCGGAAGTGGACTAGCGGGAGGCGGCAATGAGCAGTTCTTC; CDR3: CSAIGSGLAGGGNEQFF
length: 15; D: NA; J: TRBJ2-7; size: NA; V: TRBV18; DNA: TGTGACAGCTCAGCACGAGATCTCCTGCAGAACGAGCAGTACTTC; CDR3: CDSSARDLLQNEQYF
length: 16; D: TRBD1; J: TRBJ1-1; size: NA; V: TRBV4-2; DNA: TGTGCCAGCAGCCAGGAGCTAGGCAGGGGGGGGAGTGAAGCTTTCTTT; CDR3: CASSQELGRGGSEAFF
length: 14; D: NA; J: TRBJ2-7; size: many; V: TRBV6-2/TRBV6-3; DNA: TGTGCCAGCAGTTACTCGGGAAGGACGGGGGAGCAGTACTTC; CDR3: CASSYSGRTGEQYF
length: 16; D: TRBD1; J: TRBJ1-1; size: few; V: TRBV6-1; DNA: TGTGCCAGCAGTCCCGGGACAGGGGAAGGGAGCACTGAAGCTTTCTTT; CDR3: CASSPGTGEGSTEAFF
length: 12; D: NA; J: TRBJ2-2; size: many; V: TRBV20-1; DNA: TGCAGTGCAGACTCGAACACCGGGGAGCTGTTTTTT; CDR3: CSADSNTGELFF
length: 13; D: NA; J: TRBJ2-1; size: many; V: TRBV4-1; DNA: TGCGCCAGCAGCCAGCCCCAGAGGAATGAGCAGTTCTTC; CDR3: CASSQPQRNEQFF